Listed here are 23 T cell receptor beta chains from one sample, sequenced in a study of Ad26.COV2.S vaccination and SARS-CoV-2 variants. Profiled with immunoSEQ multiplex PCR; TCRdb holds only in-frame clones, not every one. The data show some 340,000 clones, 85% seen once. Described treatment: some 19 received Ad26.COV2.S at low or high dose, single or two shots; a few received placebo; per-sample allocation not given. Sampling was done on day 63 after the first vaccine or placebo injection. Source: peripheral blood, taken in a trial of Ad26.COV2.S vaccine versus placebo. The receptors were sampled from a person aged 18-65 years who received the Ad26.COV2.S COVID-19 vaccine or a placebo.

The gene calls are TRBV18 and TRBJ2-7; D could derive from TRBD1 or TRBD2 (6 bases each). CDR3 length equals 15 residues. Germline lookup yields CDR1 KGHSH and CDR2 LQKENI. V was shortened by 2 bases and J by 1 base, with 12 bases between the two germline ends. The CDR3 nucleotides are TGTGCCAGCTCACCATATGGAGGGGGATCCTACGAGCAGTACTTC. This translates into CASSPYGGGSYEQYF.

In this sample, this clone turned up once. V and J are TRBV6-5 and TRBJ1-4, with D uncertain. The germline V gene encodes CDR1 MNHEY and CDR2 SVGAGI. Trimming took off 7 bases at V and 5 bases at J, with 11 bases between the two ends. The CDR3 has 13 residues. This CDR3 is CASNPGGNEKLFF. CDR3 nucleotides: TGTGCCAGCAACCCGGGAGGGAATGAAAAACTGTTTTTT.

The chain carries TRBV12-3 or TRBV12-4 and TRBJ2-5; D ambiguous. There are 11 residues in the CDR3. With 2 bases removed from V and 5 bases from J, the gap between germline ends came to 3 bases. CDR3 sequence reads: CASSLYETQYF. Here the CDR3 DNA reads TGTGCCAGCAGTTTATATGAGACCCAGTACTTC.

Comments on this clone: The same CDR3 also results from other DNA sequences found in this sample. The rearrangement uses TRBV12-3 or TRBV12-4 and TRBJ1-1; D is unclear. The CDR3 is made up of 13 amino acids. Trimming removed 3 bases at V and 2 bases at J, with 7 bases between. The CDR3 region has the DNA TGTGCCAGCAGTTTTAACGTTAACACTGAAGCTTTCTTT. It yields the protein CASSFNVNTEAFF.

This chain links TRBV2 with TRBJ2-2; 8 bases agree with TRBD1. The CDR3 loop spans 15 amino acids. Germline CDR1 is SNHLY and CDR2 is FYNNEI. With 7 bases clipped from V and 6 bases from J, the junction kept 10 bases outside the gene matches. CDR3 sequence: CASTWQGAGSGELFF. The DNA for the CDR3 is TGTGCCAGCACCTGGCAGGGGGCAGGTTCCGGGGAGCTGTTTTTT.

This chain joins TRBV12-3 or TRBV12-4 and TRBJ2-5; 9 bases match TRBD1. With V trimmed by 4 bases and J by 7 bases, 4 bases remained unmatched. This CDR3 region has 13 residues. CDR3 region: CASSWGQGGTQYF. The DNA of the CDR3 is TGTGCCAGCAGTTGGGGACAGGGAGGGACCCAGTACTTC.

The chain couples TRBV28 to TRBJ1-2; no definite D call. CDR3 length: 12 amino acids. Trimming took 5 bases from V and 2 from J, leaving 6 bases between them. Germline V gives CDR1 MDHEN, CDR2 SYDVKM. CDR3 DNA sequence: TGTGCCAGCAGTAGGAGGAACTATGGCTACACCTTC. Its protein product is CASSRRNYGYTF.

The V gene is TRBV27, the J gene TRBJ2-7, with 8 bases matching TRBD1. Trimming removed 1 base from V and 2 bases from J; junction bases left unmatched: 4. Germline V CDR1 and CDR2: MNHEY, SMNVEV (reference sequence). CDR3 size: 15 residues. The CDR3: CASSLWTGLPYEQYF. DNA for the CDR3: TGTGCCAGCAGTTTATGGACAGGGTTACCCTACGAGCAGTACTTC.

The chain joins TRBV6-5 to TRBJ1-1; 9 nucleotides align to TRBD1. The CDR3 runs 15 residues. The germline V gene encodes CDR1 MNHEY and CDR2 SVGAGI. V lost 7 bases and J lost 6; bases outside the gene matches: 12. The CDR3 region is CASTLDRGGYAEAFF. CDR3 sequence (DNA): TGTGCCAGCACCCTGGACAGGGGAGGTTACGCTGAAGCTTTCTTT.

The chain recombines TRBV10-3 with TRBJ2-5; either TRBD1 or TRBD2 may supply D (5 bases each). Germline V gene lookup returns CDR1 ENHRY and CDR2 SYGVKD. This CDR3 has 13 residues. Deletions cut 4 bases from V and 7 bases from J, with 13 bases between. The CDR3 nucleotides are TGTGCCATCAGTGGGGACCCCGCGGGGACCCAGTACTTC. This sequence encodes CAISGDPAGTQYF.

V usage is TRBV11-3 and J usage is TRBJ2-1; 8 bases line up with TRBD2. Germline values: CDR1 SGHNT, CDR2 YENEEA. J gave up 1 base and V 5 bases, and 7 bases lay outside the gene matches. The CDR3 contains 16 residues. CDR3 sequence: CASSHLSGVSYNEQFF. The DNA for the CDR3 is TGTGCCAGCAGCCACCTTAGCGGGGTGTCCTACAATGAGCAGTTCTTC.

V is TRBV4-2 and J is TRBJ2-7, with TRBD1 matching 9 bases. V shed 4 bases and J 2 bases; nucleotides not matched to a gene: 3. The CDR3 contains 14 residues. Germline V gene data show CDR1 as LGHNA and CDR2 as YNFKEQ. Here the CDR3 DNA reads TGTGCCAGCAGCCCCCGGGACAGGGCCTACGAGCAGTACTTC. Translated, it gives CASSPRDRAYEQYF.

This sequence joins TRBV2 and TRBJ1-2; 11 nucleotides match TRBD1. The CDR3 runs 14 residues. Trimming cost V 3 bases and J 5 bases; bases outside gene matches: 2. In germline, CDR1 is SNHLY, CDR2 FYNNEI. In DNA, the CDR3 is TGTGCCAGCAGTGATTGGGACAGGGGGTATGGCTACACCTTC. Its translation is CASSDWDRGYGYTF.

The chain employs TRBV18 and TRBJ1-4; tentatively, D is TRBD1 (5 bases). This CDR3 is 16 amino acids long. V lost 3 bases, J lost 0 bases, and 11 bases lay in between. Per germline, CDR1 KGHSH and CDR2 LQKENI. CDR3 amino acids: CASSPGTATTNEKLFF. The CDR3, as DNA: TGTGCCAGCTCACCCGGGACGGCAACAACTAATGAAAAACTGTTTTTT.

This chain uses TRBV10-3 with TRBJ2-7; 7 positions match TRBD2. Germline V gene lookup returns CDR1 ENHRY and CDR2 SYGVKD. This CDR3 is built from 14 residues. The J segment lost 2 bases and the V segment lost 10 bases, leaving 11 bases of the junction unmatched. This chain's CDR3 is CATSRGDPTYEQYF. CDR3 nucleotides: TGTGCCACCAGCCGGGGGGACCCTACCTACGAGCAGTACTTC.

This clone was seen a handful of times. The chain has TRBV6-5 and TRBJ2-5; 9 nucleotides align to TRBD1. The J segment lost 2 bases and the V segment lost 2 bases, leaving 6 bases of the junction unmatched. Germline CDR1 and CDR2: MNHEY and SVGAGI. The CDR3 consists of 16 residues. CDR3 loop: CASSYTGTGFQETQYF. The CDR3 DNA reads TGTGCCAGCAGTTACACCGGGACAGGGTTTCAAGAGACCCAGTACTTC.

The V gene is TRBV6-5, the J gene TRBJ1-2; D is undetermined. The CDR3 runs 14 residues. Trimming left V 2 bases short and J 1 base short, with 8 bases between. The germline V gene has CDR1 MNHEY and CDR2 SVGAGI. The CDR3: CASSYTGVNYGYTF. The CDR3 DNA is TGTGCCAGCAGTTACACGGGCGTTAACTATGGCTACACCTTC.

The V and J genes are TRBV29-1 and TRBJ2-5, with 8 nucleotides matching TRBD2. The CDR3 length is 13 residues. Germline-derived CDR1 and CDR2 are SQVTM and ANQGSEA. Germline trimming cut 4 bases from V and 5 bases from J; bases unmatched to any gene: 6. Here the CDR3 DNA reads TGCAGCGTTGCGGGGGGGGCCGGGGAGACCCAGTACTTC. Translating it yields CSVAGGAGETQYF.

The J gene is TRBJ2-5, the V gene TRBV9; 8 bases map to TRBD2. This CDR3 comprises 18 residues. The V segment lost 0 bases and the J segment 3 bases; nucleotides outside the gene matches: 13. Germline loops: CDR1 SGDLS, CDR2 YYNGEE. Here the CDR3 DNA reads TGTGCCAGCAGCGTAGCCTCGGGTGGACTAGCTTCCGAAGAGACCCAGTACTTC. Translated, it gives CASSVASGGLASEETQYF.

The chain uses TRBV28 and TRBJ2-5, with D possibly being TRBD2 (5 bases). This CDR3 has 13 residues. Between the trimmed V and J ends, which lost 6 bases and 4 bases, there was a span of 12 bases. In germline, CDR1 is MDHEN, CDR2 SYDVKM. CDR3 sequence: CASSPGGGETQYF. The CDR3 DNA sequence: TGTGCCAGCAGCCCTGGAGGTGGAGAGACCCAGTACTTC.

The chain is built from TRBV19 and TRBJ2-7, with D maybe TRBD2 (5 bases). The CDR3 contains 15 residues. Per germline, CDR1 LNHDA and CDR2 SQIVND (reference sequence). Trimming cost V 6 bases and J 6 bases, with 21 bases left between them. CDR3 coding DNA: TGTGCCAGTAGCGCCGGTGGAGCTACTAGGGTCGAGCAGTACTTC. It codes for CASSAGGATRVEQYF.

The chain couples TRBV4-1 to TRBJ2-7, with TRBD1 identical over 8 bases. Germline lookup yields CDR1 MGHRA and CDR2 YSYEKL. J gave up 5 bases and V 4 bases, and 7 bases lay outside the gene matches. The CDR3 length is 14 residues. Here the CDR3 DNA reads TGCGCCAGCAGCCCCGGACAGGGAGGTAACGAGCAGTACTTC. Its translation is CASSPGQGGNEQYF.

J is TRBJ2-7 and V is TRBV7-8; possible D gene TRBD2, 6 bases. Germline V CDR1 and CDR2: SGHVS, FQNEAQ. The CDR3 extends over 14 amino acids. The germline V and J ends were trimmed by 5 bases and 5 bases, with 16 bases remaining between them. CDR3 coding DNA: TGTGCCAGCAGCCTCCGGGACTGGCCCCACGAGCAGTACTTC. As protein: CASSLRDWPHEQYF.